This TCR beta chain was observed in a study of OX40 agonist ivuxolimab in advanced cancers. This CDR3 contains 15 residues. The ends were cut back, 6 bases at V and 0 bases at J, with 13 bases in the middle. Germline CDR1 reads MNHEY; CDR2 reads SMNVEV (reference sequence). Only one count was recorded for this clone. Here immunoSEQ multiplex PCR was the method, and the copy in TCRdb shows in-frame clones only, minus some. The data hold 55,000 to 70,000 clones, with approximately 89% observed a single time. The chain links TRBV27 to TRBJ2-3; maybe TRBD2 (5 bases). The sequence was obtained from an adult with an advanced solid tumor such as melanoma, head and neck, liver or kidney cancer. The specimen was CD4+ or CD8+ T cells sorted from blood, collected in a trial of the OX40 agonist ivuxolimab. CDR3 in amino acids: CASRSSWTSTDTQYF. In DNA, the CDR3 is TGTGCCAGCAGATCCTCTTGGACTAGCACAGATACGCAGTATTTT.